The entry below gives a single T cell receptor beta chain sequence along with its context. This record comes from a study of blood T cell repertoires in COVID-19. About the study: Sources were T cells, B-cell-depleted T cells, or PBMCs; the material itself was cDNA or gDNA.

Per the study methods: Using reference gene primer amplification, nucleated cell counts were estimated. The repertoire was sequenced with immunoSEQ multiplex PCR; TCRdb's copy has only in-frame clones and lacks some. From that table come the V and J calls and clone size; the DNA was used to work out D and trimming. The data hold about 98,000 clones, with 65% to 90% observed a single time. The V end was cut by 4 bases, the J end by 7 bases, with 8 bases between. The germline V gene encodes CDR1 SEHNR and CDR2 FQNEAQ (reference sequence). This CDR3 spans 12 amino acids. The specimen was peripheral blood. The rearrangement joins TRBV7-9 to TRBJ1-3; no definite D call. This TCR derives from a man in his 70s with active or convalescent COVID-19. The CDR3 DNA follows: TGTGCCAGCAGCTCCGACTCCAACACCATATATTTT. This translates into CASSSDSNTIYF.